This TCR beta chain was profiled in a study of technical replicates of blood from a handful of donors. V was shortened by 3 bases and J by 0 bases, with 14 bases between the two germline ends. Germline V gene sequence: CDR1 SNHLY, CDR2 FYNNEI. The CDR3 is 16 amino acids. Here immunoSEQ multiplex PCR was the method, and the copy in TCRdb shows in-frame clones only, minus some. The sample includes tens of thousands of clones, almost 96% of them seen just once. The specimen was T cells isolated from PBMCs. J is TRBJ1-2 and V is TRBV2, with D possibly matching TRBD1 (6 bases). This receptor was taken from a human donor in good health. DNA for the CDR3: TGTGCCAGCAGTGAGAACTGGGGACAAGCTAACTATGGCTACACCTTC. It translates to CASSENWGQANYGYTF.